This TCR beta chain came from a study of early T cells in non-severe SARS-CoV-2 infection. Study context: RNA in bulk from unsorted whole blood was sequenced, and chains were unpaired. Overall study results and limits: Lookups in VDJdb leaned toward anti-spike CD8 responses and missed private and CD4 specificities.

Researchers attached unique molecular identifiers to individual cDNA molecules. TCRdb analysed the 5' RACE reads with MiXCR anew, one entry per CDR3 protein. Here the sample spans just under 60,000 distinct CDR3 sequences, 7.7% being singletons. To note about this clonotype: What it binds is not known.

The CDR3 is 16 amino acids. V was clipped by 5 bases and J by 4 bases, with 18 bases between them. Sample: whole blood. The TCR was taken from an adult who was a healthcare worker with PCR-confirmed SARS-CoV-2 infection or an uninfected control (not recorded which). The chain combines TRBV12-3 or TRBV12-4 with TRBJ1-5; a possible D gene is TRBD1 (5 bases). The CDR3: CASSRDGFLTNQPQHF. The CDR3 nucleotides read TGTGCCAGCAGTCGGGACGGTTTTCTTACGAATCAGCCCCAGCATTTT.